This T cell receptor beta chain comes out of a study of T cell responses to AZD1222 COVID-19 vaccine. Points from the study as a whole: Possibly, clonal diversity was underestimated; donors were largely white British and included more females. Seropositive status at baseline applied to only 5 or 6 AZD1222 recipients.

The repertoire was sequenced with immunoSEQ multiplex PCR; TCRdb's copy has only in-frame clones and lacks some. The sample consists of fewer than 200,000 clones, approximately 90% of them appearing once. On this clone: Its antigen is not known.

V trimming: 2 bases; J trimming: 6 bases; junction bases outside the gene matches: 5. Germline lookup yields CDR1 LGHDT and CDR2 YNNKEL (reference sequence). The CDR3 length is 15 residues. The genes are TRBV3-1 (or the pseudogene TRBV3-2) and TRBJ1-2, with 11 bases that match TRBD1. Sequencing used peripheral blood, obtained 28 days after the second AZD1222 dose. This TCR derives from an adult who received the AZD1222 COVID-19 vaccine. CDR3 residues: CASSQKGTGGNGYTF. DNA for the CDR3: TGTGCCAGCAGCCAAAAGGGGACAGGGGGAAATGGCTACACCTTC.